The 2 T cell receptor beta chains below were found in one sample sequenced in a study of cytomegalovirus exposure and HLA in healthy donors. The PCR ran on 60 Vbeta and 13 Jbeta primers. Some clones are missing from TCRdb's copy, which holds only in-frame ones; the method was immunoSEQ multiplex PCR. The sample has about 140,000 clones, around 78% seen once. Sequencing input: PBMCs. The receptors derive from a woman aged 18 to 35 in good health and CMV-seropositive.

The chain is built from TRBV2 and TRBJ2-7; 7 nucleotides match TRBD2. V lost 8 bases, J lost 2 bases, and 9 bases stayed unmatched. CDR1 is SNHLY, CDR2 FYNNEI, per germline. The CDR3 extends over 14 amino acids. In DNA form, the CDR3 reads TGTGCCAGCTCTTTTGGGAGGGGCGCCTACGAGCAGTACTTC. It translates to CASSFGRGAYEQYF.

The chain combines TRBV28 with TRBJ1-1; perhaps TRBD1 as D (6 bases). The CDR3 contains 14 residues. V lost 2 bases and J lost 3, with 10 bases in between. Germline assignment: CDR1 MDHEN and CDR2 SYDVKM. CDR3 amino acids: CASSLIKGDTEAFF. CDR3 DNA: TGTGCCAGCAGTTTAATTAAGGGGGACACTGAAGCTTTCTTT.